The 26 T cell receptor beta chains presented below share a single source sample, sequenced in a study of T cell responses to AZD1222 COVID-19 vaccine. Profiled with immunoSEQ multiplex PCR; TCRdb holds only in-frame clones, not every one. The table has around 160,000 clones, 92% seen once. The sequences come from peripheral blood, collected 28 days after the second AZD1222 dose. The receptors shown here come from an adult who received the AZD1222 COVID-19 vaccine.

The chain carries TRBV7-8 and TRBJ1-6; D possibly corresponds to TRBD1 (5 bases). The CDR3 extends over 16 amino acids. V lost 4 bases and J lost 14, with 24 bases in between. Looked up from germline, CDR1 is SGHVS and CDR2 is FQNEAQ. In nucleotides, the CDR3 is TGTGCCAGCAGCTGGGGCCTCCGGGACCCAAATTCGTCCCTCCACTTT. This encodes CASSWGLRDPNSSLHF.

The chain joins TRBV3-1 (or the pseudogene TRBV3-2) to TRBJ1-1; D gene ambiguous. V shed 1 base and J shed 11 bases, with 14 bases lying between them. The CDR3 is 13 amino acids. Germline V gene lookup returns CDR1 LGHDT and CDR2 YNNKEL (reference sequence). The CDR3 DNA sequence: TGTGCCAGCAGCCAAGGTTCCCCCGATTCGGCTTTCTTT. Translating gives CASSQGSPDSAFF.

This rearrangement joins TRBV29-1 to TRBJ2-3; 7 bases align to TRBD1. The trim removed 5 bases at V and 3 bases at J, leaving 5 bases unmatched. The CDR3 runs 13 residues. The germline gives CDR1 SQVTM, CDR2 ANQGSEA. CDR3 nucleotides: TGCAGCGTTCGACAGGGAATGACAGATACGCAGTATTTT. Its translation is CSVRQGMTDTQYF.

The V call is TRBV27, the J call TRBJ1-1; 8 nucleotides align to TRBD1. Looked up from germline, CDR1 is MNHEY and CDR2 is SMNVEV (reference sequence). Trimming at V came to 5 bases and at J to 3 bases, leaving 17 bases not matched to a gene. The CDR3 runs to 18 residues. Written as DNA, the CDR3 is TGTGCCAGCAGTCCAAACGGACAGGGCGTGGGGAAGGACACTGAAGCTTTCTTT. Translation gives CASSPNGQGVGKDTEAFF.

This chain connects TRBV10-2 to TRBJ2-7; the D call may be TRBD1 or TRBD2 (6 bases each). CDR3 size: 13 residues. CDR1 and CDR2 from the germline V gene are WSHSY and SAAADI. With 6 bases removed from V and 2 bases from J, the gap between germline ends came to 11 bases. The CDR3 DNA sequence: TGCGCCAGCAGAGAGGGGGGAACCTACGAGCAGTACTTC. This codes for CASREGGTYEQYF.

The J gene is TRBJ1-2, the V gene TRBV6-5; a possible D gene is TRBD1 (5 bases). This CDR3 contains 15 residues. V was pared by 6 bases and J by 2 bases, with 16 bases between. Germline V gene lookup returns CDR1 MNHEY and CDR2 SVGAGI. The CDR3 sequence is CASRAKPTANYGYTF. CDR3 DNA sequence: TGTGCCAGCAGGGCGAAACCGACAGCCAACTATGGCTACACCTTC.

J is TRBJ2-1 and V is TRBV28; a possible D gene is TRBD2 (6 bases). The CDR3 sequence is 15 residues long. Trimming removed 3 bases at V and 5 bases at J, with 14 bases between. From germline, CDR1 is MDHEN and CDR2 SYDVKM. DNA of the CDR3: TGTGCCAGCAGTTTCGCCGGGACTGGAAACAATGAGCAGTTCTTC. Translation gives CASSFAGTGNNEQFF.

The chain uses TRBV7-9 and TRBJ1-3; weak D call: TRBD1 (6 bases). The CDR3 length is 14 residues. Trimming cost V 3 bases and J 4 bases, with 10 bases left between them. The germline V gene encodes CDR1 SEHNR and CDR2 FQNEAQ (reference sequence). CDR3 amino acids: CASSFRGTGNTIYF. The CDR3 bases are TGTGCCAGCAGCTTTAGGGGGACAGGAAACACCATATATTTT.

The chain uses TRBV27 and TRBJ1-1; no firm D call. Germline V CDR1 and CDR2: MNHEY, SMNVEV (reference sequence). V lost 2 bases to trimming and J lost 4 bases, with 8 bases between them. There are 13 residues in the CDR3. The CDR3 here is CASSLRRPTEAFF. The CDR3 DNA reads TGTGCCAGCAGTTTACGTAGACCCACTGAAGCTTTCTTT.

The V gene is TRBV7-9, the J gene TRBJ1-2; maybe TRBD1 (5 bases). The CDR3 has 14 residues. V was cut by 2 bases and J by 9 bases, with 16 bases left in between. Germline V gene lookup returns CDR1 SEHNR and CDR2 FQNEAQ (reference sequence). The CDR3 reads CASSLRSRGKSYTF. In nucleotides, the CDR3 is TGTGCCAGCAGCTTACGCAGCCGGGGGAAGAGCTACACCTTC.

The chain links TRBV6-6 to TRBJ1-2; possible D gene TRBD1, 5 bases. Per germline, CDR1 MNHNY and CDR2 SVGAGI (reference sequence). The CDR3 extends over 15 amino acids. Trimming cost V 4 bases and J 3 bases, with 15 bases left between them. The CDR3 region is CASSSTTTADYGYTF. The CDR3 coding sequence is TGTGCCAGCAGTTCGACCACGACAGCTGACTATGGCTACACCTTC.

This sequence joins TRBV10-3 and TRBJ2-1; weak D call: TRBD2 (5 bases). The CDR3 consists of 15 residues. V was clipped by 2 bases and J by 12 bases, with 20 bases between them. Germline-derived CDR1 and CDR2 are ENHRY and SYGVKD. CDR3 region: CAISEVARRLGGQFF. CDR3 nucleotide sequence: TGTGCCATCAGTGAGGTGGCTAGACGGCTTGGAGGGCAGTTCTTC.

The chain has TRBV3-1 (or the pseudogene TRBV3-2) and TRBJ1-2, with a possible D match to TRBD1 (5 bases). The CDR3 extends over 14 amino acids. The V end lost 5 bases, the J end lost 6 bases, and 16 bases lay between the germline ends. Germline V gene lookup returns CDR1 LGHDT and CDR2 YNNKEL (reference sequence). For the CDR3, the DNA is TGTGCCAGCAGCTCGGGACTTTCTCGGGATGGCTACACCTTC. Residues: CASSSGLSRDGYTF.

V and J are TRBV10-3 and TRBJ2-5, with D maybe TRBD2 (6 bases). From germline, CDR1 is ENHRY and CDR2 SYGVKD. The CDR3 runs 13 residues. The V end was cut by 5 bases, the J end by 2 bases, with 9 bases between. The CDR3 spells CAISPLAQETQYF. CDR3 coding DNA: TGTGCCATCAGTCCCCTAGCGCAAGAGACCCAGTACTTC.

J is TRBJ2-1 and V is TRBV11-3, with D possibly TRBD2 on 5 matching bases. The CDR3 is made up of 12 amino acids. V was clipped by 0 bases and J by 10 bases, with 7 bases between them. Germline CDR1 and CDR2: SGHNT and YENEEA. The CDR3 DNA follows: TGTGCCAGCAGCTTAGACCGGGGAGAGCAGTTCTTC. It yields the protein CASSLDRGEQFF.

This clone was observed a single time. V gene TRBV7-9 combines with J gene TRBJ2-1, with D perhaps matching TRBD2 (6 bases). V lost 0 bases, J lost 8 bases, and 11 bases lay in between. Germline V lookup: CDR1 SEHNR, CDR2 FQNEAQ (reference sequence). This CDR3 has 14 residues. CDR3 region: CASSLAGSGDEQFF. As DNA, the CDR3 is TGTGCCAGCAGCTTAGCGGGGTCGGGGGATGAGCAGTTCTTC. Full variable domain (outside the CDR3, taken from reference TRBV7-9 and TRBJ2-1): DTGVSQNPRHKITKRGQNVTFRCDPISEHNRLYWYRQTLGQGPEFLTYFQNEAQLEKSRLLSDRFSAERPKGSFSTLEIQRTEQGDSAMYLCASSLAGSGDEQFFGPGTRLTVL.

The rearrangement links TRBV6-2 or TRBV6-3 to TRBJ1-2; 8 bases are a match to TRBD1. CDR1 and CDR2 from the germline V gene are MNHEY and SVGEGT. The CDR3 has 14 residues. Trimming took 0 bases from V and 6 from J; bases not matched to a gene: 3. Here the CDR3 reads CASSYSQGAHGYTF. CDR3 in DNA: TGTGCCAGCAGTTACTCGCAGGGGGCACATGGCTACACCTTC.

The chain has TRBV28 and TRBJ1-6; 11 nucleotides align to TRBD1. This CDR3 contains 15 residues. The germline CDR1 and CDR2 sequences are MDHEN and SYDVKM. Trimming cost V 5 bases and J 12 bases; bases outside gene matches: 9. The CDR3: CASSQDGTGGKPLHF. CDR3 nucleotides: TGTGCCAGCAGTCAAGATGGGACAGGGGGAAAACCCCTCCACTTT.

V usage is TRBV7-3 and J usage is TRBJ2-1; 7 bases align to TRBD1. The CDR3 length is 15 residues. J was trimmed by 1 base and V by 5 bases; bases with no gene match: 5. Germline V lookup: CDR1 SGHTA, CDR2 FQGTGA. CDR3: CASSMTGNSYNEQFF. The CDR3 DNA reads as TGTGCCAGCAGCATGACAGGGAATTCCTACAATGAGCAGTTCTTC.

The chain uses TRBV5-1 and TRBJ2-1; D is undetermined. CDR3 length: 15 residues. V lost 2 bases, J lost 1 base, and 10 bases lay in between. Germline-derived CDR1 and CDR2 are SGHRS and YFSETQ. This chain's CDR3 is CASSFAVPSYNEQFF. CDR3 bases: TGCGCCAGCAGCTTCGCCGTTCCTTCCTACAATGAGCAGTTCTTC. The full variable domain, completed using reference TRBV5-1 and TRBJ2-1, is KAGVTQTPRYLIKTRGQQVTLSCSPISGHRSVSWYQQTPGQGLQFLFEYFSETQRNKGNFPGRFSGRQFSNSRSEMNVSTLELGDSALYLCASSFAVPSYNEQFFGPGTRLTVL.

V gene TRBV27 combines with J gene TRBJ1-2; 8 positions agree with TRBD1. Trimming at V came to 5 bases and at J to 6 bases, leaving 11 bases not matched to a gene. The germline CDR1 and CDR2 sequences are MNHEY and SMNVEV (reference sequence). The CDR3 is made up of 15 amino acids. The chain's CDR3 is CASSPRDRPGNGYTF. Here the CDR3 DNA reads TGTGCCAGCAGTCCCCGGGACAGGCCAGGGAATGGCTACACCTTC.

This clone has only one observation. V is TRBV19 and J is TRBJ1-5, with TRBD1 as a possible D gene (5 bases). The germline V gene has CDR1 LNHDA and CDR2 SQIVND (reference sequence). Trimming stripped 4 bases from V and 7 bases from J, with 11 bases between. The CDR3 is 13 residues long. CDR3 sequence: CASSTLEGQPQHF. The CDR3 DNA reads as TGTGCCAGTAGTACCCTGGAGGGGCAGCCCCAGCATTTT. The full variable domain, rest sourced from reference TRBV19 and TRBJ1-5, is DGGITQSPKYLFRKEGQNVTLSCEQNLNHDAMYWYRQDPGQGLRLIYYSQIVNDFQKGDIAEGYSVSREKKESFPLTVTSAQKNPTAFYLCASSTLEGQPQHFGDGTRLSIL.

The chain uses TRBV19 and TRBJ1-6; TRBD1 matches at 8 bases. Germline V lookup: CDR1 LNHDA, CDR2 SQIVND (reference sequence). This CDR3 is built from 16 residues. V gave up 6 bases and J gave up 7 bases; unmatched junction bases: 11. The CDR3 sequence is CASRDRGMGMNSPLHF. The CDR3 nucleotides are TGTGCCAGTAGAGACAGGGGAATGGGGATGAATTCACCCCTCCACTTT.

This chain connects TRBV24-1 to TRBJ2-7; tentatively, D is TRBD2 (6 bases). CDR3 length equals 18 residues. Trimming took off 2 bases at V and 3 bases at J, with 22 bases between the two ends. Germline assignment: CDR1 KGHDR and CDR2 SFDVKD. CDR3 bases: TGTGCCACCAGTGATTCCCATCTCCGACCGGGAGACCTCTACGAGCAGTACTTC. Protein: CATSDSHLRPGDLYEQYF.

The genes are TRBV7-9 and TRBJ1-1; weak D call: TRBD1 (6 bases). V was shortened by 4 bases and J by 1 base, with 10 bases between the two germline ends. Germline values: CDR1 SEHNR, CDR2 FQNEAQ (reference sequence). This CDR3 comprises 14 residues. CDR3 bases: TGTGCCAGCAGCTCGGGACACCCGAACACTGAAGCTTTCTTT. It codes for CASSSGHPNTEAFF.

A word on this clone: Other DNA variants within this sample encode the same CDR3. The rearrangement joins TRBV5-1 to TRBJ2-1; tentative D call: TRBD1 (5 bases). V was clipped by 0 bases and J by 6 bases, with 7 bases between them. CDR1 is SGHRS and CDR2 is YFSETQ in the germline V gene. This CDR3 has 13 residues. The CDR3 nucleotides are TGCGCCAGCAGCTTGGGCCAGGGCAATGAGCAGTTCTTC. Amino acids: CASSLGQGNEQFF.